Presented here are 31 T cell receptor beta chains from one specimen sequenced in a study of blood T cells in healthy people across ages. The second PCR ran about 6 to 11 cycles with a sample-barcoded 5' primer and J-beta primers. One entry per CDR3 protein, called by TCRdb with MiXCR from the 5' RACE reads. Of hundreds of thousands of distinct CDR3 sequences in the sample, about 52% were seen once. Sequencing was done on a sample of blood. The source is a woman aged 55-75 years in good health.

The rearrangement joins TRBV18 to TRBJ2-1; perhaps TRBD1 as D (6 bases). The CDR3 covers 15 residues. Trimming cost V 3 bases and J 2 bases, with 11 bases left between them. Germline V gene data show CDR1 as KGHSH and CDR2 as LQKENI. The CDR3 DNA reads as TGTGCCAGCTCACCGAGGACAGAGGCCTACAATGAGCAGTTCTTC. Its protein is CASSPRTEAYNEQFF.

A few counts support this clonotype. This chain uses TRBV20-1 with TRBJ1-1; 8 nucleotides agree with TRBD1. With V trimmed by 0 bases and J by 4 bases, 4 bases remained unmatched. Looked up from germline, CDR1 is DFQATT and CDR2 is SNEGSKA (reference sequence). CDR3 length: 14 residues. The CDR3 DNA reads as TGCAGTGCTAGAGATCAGGGGGCGGCCACTGAAGCTTTCTTT. Translation gives CSARDQGAATEAFF.

This clonotype has only one observation. The CDR3 reads CASSLDVQGGYGELFF. The CDR3, as DNA: TGTGCCAGCAGCTTAGACGTTCAGGGAGGTTACGGGGAGCTGTTTTTT. This rearrangement joins TRBV7-9 to TRBJ2-2, with TRBD2 as a possible D gene (6 bases). The germline V gene has CDR1 SEHNR and CDR2 FQNEAQ (reference sequence). The length of the CDR3 is 16 residues. V lost 1 base and J 7 bases, leaving 16 bases between the germline ends. The full variable domain, with the rest looked up from reference TRBV7-9 and TRBJ2-2, is DTGVSQNPRHKITKRGQNVTFRCDPISEHNRLYWYRQTLGQGPEFLTYFQNEAQLEKSRLLSDRFSAERPKGSFSTLEIQRTEQGDSAMYLCASSLDVQGGYGELFFGEGSRLTVL.

The chain has TRBV12-3 or TRBV12-4 and TRBJ2-7, with 8 bases aligning to TRBD1. The CDR3 sequence is 15 residues long. V was pared by 1 base and J by 6 bases, with 8 bases of the junction left unmatched. The DNA of the CDR3 is TGTGCCAGCAGTTTAGGTGGGACAGGCCGGGGCGAGCAGTACTTC. Its translation is CASSLGGTGRGEQYF.

Worth noting for this clonotype: Mismatch with germline at one junction end may stem from a read error. The genes are TRBV4-3 and TRBJ1-2; TRBD1 agrees at 7 bases. CDR1 is LGHNA, CDR2 YSLEER, per germline. The CDR3 runs to 16 residues. CDR3 DNA sequence: TGCGCCAGCAACCAAGTTGCTGGGACAGCAAACTATGGCTACACCTTC. Translating it yields CASNQVAGTANYGYTF.

This clonotype appeared a few times. The chain uses TRBV27 and TRBJ2-1; 9 nucleotides align to TRBD2. The J segment lost 5 bases and the V segment lost 4 bases, leaving 9 bases of the junction unmatched. The CDR3 covers 16 residues. Germline lookup yields CDR1 MNHEY and CDR2 SMNVEV (reference sequence). In DNA, the CDR3 is TGTGCCAGCAGTTCCTTAGCGGGAGCCCTCGACAATGAGCAGTTCTTC. Its protein product is CASSSLAGALDNEQFF.

This clonotype was counted between two and nine times. The gene calls are TRBV10-3 and TRBJ2-1, with D possibly matching TRBD1 (6 bases). The CDR3 totals 15 residues. The V end was cut by 2 bases, the J end by 7 bases, with 15 bases between. Per germline, CDR1 ENHRY and CDR2 SYGVKD. The DNA of the CDR3 is TGTGCCATCAGTGAGGACAGGACCTACGGGAATGAGCAGTTCTTC. It translates to CAISEDRTYGNEQFF.

This clonotype occurred a few times. The chain joins TRBV7-2 to TRBJ2-3; D could derive from TRBD1 or TRBD2 (5 bases each). The CDR3 has 17 residues. V lost 6 bases and J lost 0, with 19 bases in between. The V gene's germline CDR1 is SGHTA and CDR2 FQGNSA. CDR3 coding DNA: TGTGCCAGCAGTTCAGGCTGGGGGATTCGAAGCACAGATACGCAGTATTTT. Its protein product is CASSSGWGIRSTDTQYF.

This chain uses TRBV4-1 with TRBJ2-7; 9 nucleotides agree with TRBD2. This CDR3 region has 14 residues. Trimming at V came to 3 bases and at J to 3 bases, leaving 3 bases not matched to a gene. Germline values: CDR1 MGHRA, CDR2 YSYEKL. CDR3 in DNA: TGCGCCAGCAGCCATTTAGCGGGGGACTACGAGCAGTACTTC. Encoded protein: CASSHLAGDYEQYF.

Only a few counts were recorded for this clonotype. The V call is TRBV28, the J call TRBJ2-5, with D possibly matching TRBD2 (5 bases). Germline lookup yields CDR1 MDHEN and CDR2 SYDVKM. CDR3 length equals 12 residues. Trimming pared 3 bases from V and 3 bases from J, leaving 5 bases between. In DNA form, the CDR3 reads TGTGCCAGCAGTTTCGGGGAAGAGACCCAGTACTTC. Its translation: CASSFGEETQYF.

This chain connects TRBV18 to TRBJ2-5; D possibly matches TRBD1 or TRBD2 (5 bases each). This CDR3 has 13 amino acids. V was clipped by 6 bases and J by 5 bases, with 13 bases between them. Germline lookup yields CDR1 KGHSH and CDR2 LQKENI. The CDR3 loop reads CASSPRDGETQYF. CDR3 bases: TGTGCCAGCTCCCCTCGGGACGGGGAGACCCAGTACTTC.

The chain is built from TRBV10-3 and TRBJ2-2; D is unclear. The V end was cut by 4 bases, the J end by 0 bases, with 12 bases between. This CDR3 region has 16 residues. The germline V gene encodes CDR1 ENHRY and CDR2 SYGVKD. CDR3 protein: CAISVTPNANTGELFF. Here the CDR3 DNA reads TGTGCCATCAGTGTAACACCCAACGCGAACACCGGGGAGCTGTTTTTT.

This clonotype was picked up a small number of times. The genes are TRBV3-1 and TRBJ2-1; TRBD1 matches 7 bases. Germline-derived CDR1 and CDR2 are LGHDT and YNNKEL (reference sequence). The CDR3 is 16 residues long. J was trimmed by 2 bases and V by 2 bases; bases with no gene match: 6. This chain's CDR3 is CASSQRDRTAYNEQFF. The CDR3 DNA is TGTGCCAGCAGCCAAAGGGACAGAACGGCCTACAATGAGCAGTTCTTC.

The rearrangement links TRBV4-3 to TRBJ2-1; the match to TRBD2 covers 10 bases. The CDR3 has 18 amino acids. The V segment lost 4 bases and the J segment 8 bases; nucleotides outside the gene matches: 17. Germline V gene sequence: CDR1 LGHNA, CDR2 YSLEER. CDR3 region: CASSLAPGALAGVDEQFF. CDR3 nucleotides: TGCGCCAGCAGCCTAGCCCCCGGCGCGCTAGCGGGAGTAGATGAGCAGTTCTTC.

The chain joins TRBV20-1 to TRBJ2-7; TRBD2 matches at 10 bases. The DNA matches TRBJ2-5 better at its end, which makes the J call doubtful. The CDR3 runs to 13 residues. Germline V lookup: CDR1 DFQATT, CDR2 SNEGSKA (reference sequence). The CDR3 DNA reads as TGCAGTGCCCTGAGCGGGGGGGGCGAGACCCAGTACTTC. Its translation: CSALSGGGETQYF.

The chain is built from TRBV7-9 and TRBJ1-2, with 11 bases identical to TRBD1. This CDR3 is 16 amino acids long. Per the germline V gene, CDR1 is SEHNR and CDR2 is FQNEAQ (reference sequence). The junction had 5 bases not matched to a gene; V was cut back by 5 bases and J by 0 bases. CDR3 residues: CASSPGQGAANYGYTF. CDR3 DNA: TGTGCCAGCAGCCCAGGACAGGGGGCGGCTAACTATGGCTACACCTTC. The complete variable domain, with remaining parts taken from reference TRBV7-9 and TRBJ1-2, reads DTGVSQNPRHKITKRGQNVTFRCDPISEHNRLYWYRQTLGQGPEFLTYFQNEAQLEKSRLLSDRFSAERPKGSFSTLEIQRTEQGDSAMYLCASSPGQGAANYGYTFGSGTRLTVV.

The chain employs TRBV27 and TRBJ1-2; D gene unclear. The germline CDR1 and CDR2 sequences are MNHEY and SMNVEV (reference sequence). V lost 5 bases and J lost 2, with 15 bases in between. The CDR3 runs 15 residues. CDR3 sequence: CASSPSGRVNYGYTF. The CDR3 nucleotides read TGTGCCAGCAGTCCCTCCGGGAGGGTCAACTATGGCTACACCTTC.

In its sample, this clonotype was seen a few times. V and J are TRBV6-1 and TRBJ2-1; TRBD2 aligns across 7 bases. Germline assignment: CDR1 MNHNS and CDR2 SASEGT. Trimming took 4 bases from V and 3 from J; bases not matched to a gene: 0. CDR3 size: 13 residues. CDR3 protein: CASSASGYNEQFF. The DNA for the CDR3 is TGTGCCAGCAGTGCTAGCGGCTACAATGAGCAGTTCTTC.

V is TRBV7-9 and J is TRBJ1-4, with 8 bases identical to TRBD1. This CDR3 region has 14 residues. V lost 5 bases to trimming and J lost 2 bases; unmatched junction nucleotides: 1. CDR1 is SEHNR, CDR2 FQNEAQ, per germline (reference sequence). The CDR3: CASSRQGTNEKLFF. The CDR3 DNA reads TGTGCCAGCAGCAGACAGGGGACTAATGAAAAACTGTTTTTT.

The rearrangement links TRBV29-1 to TRBJ2-7; TRBD2 matches at 7 bases. CDR1 SQVTM and CDR2 ANQGSEA come from the germline V gene. The CDR3 consists of 15 residues. V trimming: 3 bases; J trimming: 3 bases; junction bases outside the gene matches: 11. This CDR3 reads CSVEKASRGGYEQYF. In nucleotides, the CDR3 is TGCAGCGTTGAGAAGGCCTCCCGCGGGGGCTACGAGCAGTACTTC.

Turning to this clonotype: A much larger clone lies a single base off, so this may be a read error. This chain joins TRBV5-1 and TRBJ2-7, with 8 bases lining up with TRBD1. The germline V gene has CDR1 SGHRS and CDR2 YFSETQ. The trim removed 6 bases at V and 7 bases at J, leaving 15 bases unmatched. This CDR3 is 15 amino acids long. This CDR3 reads CASNSDGQGGSEQYF. CDR3 DNA: TGCGCCAGCAACTCCGACGGACAGGGTGGTTCAGAGCAGTACTTC.

This clonotype showed up just a few times. CDR3 nucleotide sequence: TGTGCCAGCAGCCAAGGGTACCAGCGGGGCTACACCTTC. Translation gives CASSQGYQRGYTF. The V gene is TRBV4-2, the J gene TRBJ1-2, with no clear D. V was shortened by 1 base and J by 8 bases, with 11 bases between the two germline ends. The CDR3 covers 13 residues. Germline CDR1 reads LGHNA; CDR2 reads YNFKEQ.

The J gene is TRBJ2-6, the V gene TRBV20-1; D is uncertain. Per germline, CDR1 DFQATT and CDR2 SNEGSKA (reference sequence). V was shortened by 3 bases and J by 2 bases, with 8 bases between the two germline ends. The CDR3 length is 14 residues. DNA for the CDR3: TGCAGTGCTAGGCCCCTCCCTGGGGCCAACGTCCTGACTTTC. Its protein is CSARPLPGANVLTF.

The chain carries TRBV5-1 and TRBJ2-7; TRBD1 agrees at 7 bases. CDR3 length equals 14 residues. Germline V lookup: CDR1 SGHRS, CDR2 YFSETQ. The V segment lost 7 bases and the J segment 1 base; nucleotides outside the gene matches: 8. The CDR3 spells CASSAGTESYEQYF. DNA for the CDR3: TGCGCCAGCTCCGCCGGGACAGAGTCCTACGAGCAGTACTTC.

The genes are TRBV7-2 and TRBJ2-3; 11 nucleotides align to TRBD2. With 4 bases clipped from V and 1 base from J, the junction kept 7 bases outside the gene matches. The CDR3 runs 17 residues. CDR1 is SGHTA, CDR2 FQGNSA, per germline. This CDR3 is CASSSLAGGRGTDTQYF. As DNA, the CDR3 is TGTGCCAGCAGCTCATTAGCGGGAGGGCGCGGCACAGATACGCAGTATTTT.

This clonotype was found many times. One end of the junction is discordant with germline, which a read error may explain. The chain carries TRBV7-2 and TRBJ2-7, with a tentative D call TRBD1 (6 bases). Germline CDR1 and CDR2: SGHTA and FQGNSA. The CDR3 length is 14 residues. CDR3 in amino acids: CASSLGGQSYEQYF. CDR3 nucleotides: TGTGCCAGCAGTTTAGGCGGACAGTCCTACGAGCAGTACTTC.

The chain has TRBV28 and TRBJ1-1; maybe TRBD1 (6 bases). The V gene lost 4 bases and the J gene lost 7 bases, with 16 bases spanning the gap. Germline loops: CDR1 MDHEN, CDR2 SYDVKM. The CDR3 runs to 14 residues. The chain's CDR3 is CASSSPEGGIEAFF. Written as DNA, the CDR3 is TGTGCCAGCAGTTCTCCCGAGGGGGGTATTGAAGCTTTCTTT.

The chain employs TRBV5-1 and TRBJ2-3; 7 bases align to TRBD2. The germline CDR1 and CDR2 sequences are SGHRS and YFSETQ. CDR3 length equals 15 residues. V lost 4 bases to trimming and J lost 5 bases; unmatched junction nucleotides: 10. The CDR3 sequence: CASSRGTTREDTQYF. The DNA for the CDR3 is TGCGCCAGCAGCCGGGGGACTACGAGGGAAGATACGCAGTATTTT.

With regard to this clonotype: Because the CDR3 is missing its conserved closing phenylalanine or tryptophan, this is likely a read error. The J gene is TRBJ2-5, the V gene TRBV11-1, with TRBD2 as a possible D gene (5 bases). CDR1 is SGHAT and CDR2 is FQDESV in the germline V gene (reference sequence). Trimming stripped 5 bases from V and 5 bases from J, with 12 bases between. The CDR3 has 13 residues. CDR3 coding DNA: TGTGCCAGCAGCGCGGGCAGTAGGGAGACCCAGTACTTA. This codes for CASSAGSRETQYL.

The sample holds a few counts of this clonotype. This chain connects TRBV20-1 to TRBJ2-7; 11 bases line up with TRBD2. This CDR3 spans 15 amino acids. Trimming removed 0 bases from V and 3 bases from J; junction bases left unmatched: 4. Germline lookup yields CDR1 DFQATT and CDR2 SNEGSKA (reference sequence). The CDR3 region has the DNA TGCAGTGCTAGAGAACTAGCGGGAGCCGTCTACGAGCAGTACTTC. Its translation: CSARELAGAVYEQYF.

The chain carries TRBV24-1 and TRBJ2-1; D is unclear. The CDR3 sequence is 14 residues long. Trimming took off 3 bases at V and 3 bases at J, with 8 bases between the two ends. The V gene's germline CDR1 is KGHDR and CDR2 SFDVKD. The CDR3 loop reads CATSDNPSYNEQFF. The CDR3 DNA reads as TGTGCCACCAGTGATAACCCGAGCTACAATGAGCAGTTCTTC.